The 29 T cell receptor beta chains listed next were all sequenced from one sample in a study of blood T cell repertoires in COVID-19. Here immunoSEQ multiplex PCR was the method, and the copy in TCRdb shows in-frame clones only, minus some. This table has about 200,000 clones, 90% appearing once. The specimen sequenced was peripheral blood. The receptors were sampled from a man aged 45-60 years with acute or convalescent COVID-19.

The V and J genes are TRBV2 and TRBJ2-6; 8 nucleotides agree with TRBD1. CDR3 length: 17 residues. V gave up 7 bases and J gave up 2 bases; unmatched junction bases: 10. Germline CDR1 is SNHLY and CDR2 is FYNNEI. CDR3 region: CASTRRDRGAGANVLTF. In nucleotides, the CDR3 is TGTGCCAGCACTCGTAGAGACAGGGGTGCTGGGGCCAACGTCCTGACTTTC. Drawing the rest from reference TRBV2 and TRBJ2-6, the complete variable domain is EPEVTQTPSHQVTQMGQEVILRCVPISNHLYFYWYRQILGQKVEFLVSFYNNEISEKSEIFDDQFSVERPDGSNFTLKIRSTKLEDSAMYFCASTRRDRGAGANVLTFGAGSRLTVL.

The rearrangement links TRBV28 to TRBJ2-7; D is ambiguous. V was trimmed by 2 bases and J by 2 bases, leaving 7 bases between them. Per germline, CDR1 MDHEN and CDR2 SYDVKM. The CDR3 contains 13 residues. CDR3 residues: CASSLPGTYEQYV. CDR3 nucleotides: TGTGCCAGCAGTTTACCGGGTACCTACGAGCAGTACGTC.

The chain carries TRBV27 and TRBJ2-7; D is perhaps TRBD2 (7 bases). Germline values: CDR1 MNHEY, CDR2 SMNVEV (reference sequence). This CDR3 spans 13 amino acids. V shed 5 bases and J shed 4 bases, with 12 bases lying between them. This CDR3 reads CASSARGGYEQYF. CDR3 nucleotides: TGTGCCAGCAGTGCCAGGGGAGGGTACGAGCAGTACTTC.

With regard to this clone: Other DNA sequences in this specimen translate into the identical CDR3. This chain uses TRBV27 with TRBJ2-1; D possibly corresponds to TRBD1 (5 bases). The CDR3 runs to 13 residues. V was cut by 1 base and J by 7 bases, with 8 bases left in between. Germline V gives CDR1 MNHEY, CDR2 SMNVEV (reference sequence). CDR3 protein: CASSLLGVNEQFF. DNA for the CDR3: TGTGCCAGCAGTTTATTAGGGGTGAATGAGCAGTTCTTC.

The chain joins TRBV7-9 to TRBJ2-1; D perhaps matches TRBD2 (5 bases). Germline assignment: CDR1 SEHNR and CDR2 FQNEAQ (reference sequence). This CDR3 region has 14 residues. Trimming pared 5 bases from V and 1 base from J, leaving 9 bases between. This CDR3 reads CASSPPGSYNEQFF. The CDR3 DNA reads as TGTGCCAGCAGCCCCCCGGGGTCCTACAATGAGCAGTTCTTC.

The chain couples TRBV27 to TRBJ2-1; the match to TRBD2 covers 10 bases. CDR3 size: 14 residues. The germline V gene encodes CDR1 MNHEY and CDR2 SMNVEV (reference sequence). V shed 10 bases, J shed 7 bases, and the junction held 10 bases outside the gene matches. The CDR3 DNA is TGTGCCACCAAACCGGGACTAGCGTGGAATGAGCAGTTCTTC. Its protein product is CATKPGLAWNEQFF.

The J gene is TRBJ2-1, the V gene TRBV29-1, with D perhaps TRBD2 (6 bases). V was pared by 4 bases and J by 3 bases, with 22 bases between. Germline lookup yields CDR1 SQVTM and CDR2 ANQGSEA. This CDR3 is built from 17 residues. CDR3 sequence: CSVASPKGGRFYNEQFF. The CDR3 region has the DNA TGCAGCGTTGCGTCCCCAAAGGGAGGTAGGTTCTACAATGAGCAGTTCTTC.

The rearrangement links TRBV15 to TRBJ1-5; D is undetermined. This CDR3 is built from 12 residues. Germline CDR1 reads LNHNV; CDR2 reads YYDKDF (reference sequence). The ends were cut back, 0 bases at V and 8 bases at J, with 5 bases in the middle. CDR3 sequence reads: CATSREREPQHF. In nucleotides, the CDR3 is TGTGCCACCAGCAGAGAGCGGGAGCCCCAGCATTTT. Variable domain in full (rest from reference TRBV15 and TRBJ1-5): DAMVIQNPRYQVTQFGKPVTLSCSQTLNHNVMYWYQQKSSQAPKLLFHYYDKDFNNEADTPDNFQSRRPNTSFCFLDIRSPGLGDTAMYLCATSREREPQHFGDGTRLSIL.

The V gene is TRBV7-8, the J gene TRBJ2-1; TRBD2 might be the D (5 bases). The CDR3 runs 15 residues. The ends were cut back, 5 bases at V and 2 bases at J, with 13 bases in the middle. Germline V gives CDR1 SGHVS, CDR2 FQNEAQ. The DNA of the CDR3 is TGTGCCAGCAGCCACGTAGGAGGCCCCTACAATGAGCAGTTCTTC. Translated: CASSHVGGPYNEQFF.

The V call is TRBV5-6, the J call TRBJ2-3, with no clear D. With 3 bases removed from V and 0 bases from J, the gap between germline ends came to 5 bases. Looked up from germline, CDR1 is SGHDT and CDR2 is YYEEEE. This CDR3 comprises 13 residues. DNA of the CDR3: TGTGCCAGCAGCTCGACAAGCACAGATACGCAGTATTTT. This sequence encodes CASSSTSTDTQYF.

J is TRBJ2-1 and V is TRBV19; D may be TRBD1 (6 bases). Trimming cost V 5 bases and J 5 bases, with 10 bases left between them. Germline lookup yields CDR1 LNHDA and CDR2 SQIVND (reference sequence). The CDR3 extends over 13 amino acids. The CDR3 DNA follows: TGTGCCAGTAGTCTGGACAGTAACAATGAGCAGTTCTTC. Amino acid sequence: CASSLDSNNEQFF.

The chain recombines TRBV27 with TRBJ2-2; TRBD2 matches 10 bases. The CDR3 consists of 16 residues. Losses at the gene ends were 2 bases for V and 7 bases for J; bases not matched to a gene: 7. CDR1 is MNHEY, CDR2 SMNVEV, per germline (reference sequence). The CDR3: CASSLGLAGVGGELFF. The DNA of the CDR3 is TGTGCCAGCAGTTTAGGGCTAGCGGGAGTGGGCGGGGAGCTGTTTTTT.

The rearrangement links TRBV28 to TRBJ1-2; 8 bases are shared with TRBD1. CDR1 and CDR2 from the germline V gene are MDHEN and SYDVKM. This CDR3 has 15 residues. V was clipped by 2 bases and J by 4 bases; unmatched bases: 6. CDR3 sequence reads: CASSLGGQEVYGYTF. CDR3 in DNA: TGTGCCAGCAGTTTAGGGGGACAGGAGGTCTATGGCTACACCTTC.

This clone is a singleton in its sample. The chain recombines TRBV11-2 with TRBJ2-7; TRBD1 matches 7 bases. Per germline, CDR1 SGHAT and CDR2 FQNNGV. Unmatched junction bases numbered 7, after V lost 1 base and J lost 4 bases. The CDR3 consists of 15 residues. The chain's CDR3 is CASSLGQGVFYEQYF. CDR3 nucleotides: TGTGCCAGCAGCTTAGGGCAGGGGGTTTTTTACGAGCAGTACTTC. The full variable domain, in which reference TRBV11-2 and TRBJ2-7 provide the parts outside the CDR3, is EAGVAQSPRYKIIEKRQSVAFWCNPISGHATLYWYQQILGQGPKLLIQFQNNGVVDDSQLPKDRFSAERLKGVDSTLKIQPAKLEDSAVYLCASSLGQGVFYEQYFGPGTRLTVT.

This clone has just one count. V and J are TRBV27 and TRBJ2-1; 11 bases fit TRBD2. Unmatched junction bases numbered 5, after V lost 6 bases and J lost 7 bases. The CDR3 totals 14 residues. The germline V gene encodes CDR1 MNHEY and CDR2 SMNVEV (reference sequence). The CDR3 is CASSTLAGVNEQFF. Here the CDR3 DNA reads TGTGCCAGCAGCACACTAGCGGGAGTTAATGAGCAGTTCTTC.

The genes are TRBV11-2 and TRBJ1-5; TRBD1 is a possible D gene (6 bases). This CDR3 region has 16 residues. Germline loops: CDR1 SGHAT, CDR2 FQNNGV. The V end was cut by 1 base, the J end by 4 bases, with 14 bases between. CDR3: CASSLGTGWGNQPQHF. The CDR3 coding sequence is TGTGCCAGCAGCTTAGGAACAGGGTGGGGGAATCAGCCCCAGCATTTT.

This chain links TRBV7-2 with TRBJ2-7, with D possibly TRBD1 on 6 matching bases. The CDR3 has 13 residues. V lost 8 bases to trimming and J lost 1 base, with 12 bases between them. The germline gives CDR1 SGHTA, CDR2 FQGNSA. CDR3 coding DNA: TGTGCCAGCGCAAACAGGGTTTCCTACGAGCAGTACGTC. Protein product: CASANRVSYEQYV.

The chain couples TRBV7-3 to TRBJ2-4; D may be TRBD1 (5 bases). This CDR3 has 13 amino acids. V lost 4 bases and J lost 9, with 13 bases in between. The germline V gene encodes CDR1 SGHTA and CDR2 FQGTGA. This CDR3 reads CASSSDIGAIQYF. The DNA of the CDR3 is TGTGCCAGCAGCTCTGACATTGGGGCCATTCAGTACTTC.

The V call is TRBV9, the J call TRBJ1-2; 7 nucleotides agree with TRBD1. The CDR3 extends over 14 amino acids. V shed 3 bases, J shed 8 bases, and the junction held 10 bases outside the gene matches. Germline CDR1 reads SGDLS; CDR2 reads YYNGEE. This CDR3 reads CASSEGQLPAGYTF. The CDR3 DNA follows: TGTGCCAGCAGCGAGGGACAGCTACCTGCAGGCTACACCTTC.

The V gene is TRBV6-1, the J gene TRBJ1-3; D is unclear. Trimming removed 1 base from V and 5 bases from J, with 6 bases in between. The germline CDR1 and CDR2 sequences are MNHNS and SASEGT. This CDR3 has 13 residues. The CDR3 sequence: CASSEVVRNTIYF. CDR3 bases: TGTGCCAGCAGTGAAGTAGTAAGAAACACCATATATTTT.

This chain links TRBV5-4 with TRBJ1-6; 7 bases match TRBD1. Trimming cost V 2 bases and J 5 bases; bases outside gene matches: 1. Per germline, CDR1 SGHNT and CDR2 YYREEE (reference sequence). The CDR3 contains 14 residues. CDR3 sequence (DNA): TGTGCCAGCAGCTTACAGGGGAATAATTCACCCCTCCACTTT. It yields the protein CASSLQGNNSPLHF.

CDR3 sequence reads: CASNKGDRADQPQHF. The DNA for the CDR3 is TGTGCCAGCAACAAAGGTGACAGGGCGGATCAGCCCCAGCATTTT. The chain links TRBV7-2 to TRBJ1-5; 7 bases fit TRBD1. Per germline, CDR1 SGHTA and CDR2 FQGNSA. V lost 7 bases to trimming and J lost 5 bases; unmatched junction nucleotides: 11. There are 15 residues in the CDR3.

The CDR3 DNA sequence: TGTGCCAGTAGTACAGGAAGCTCCTATAATTCACCCCTCCACTTT. It yields the protein CASSTGSSYNSPLHF. This rearrangement joins TRBV19 to TRBJ1-6, with D unresolved. Germline CDR1 is LNHDA and CDR2 is SQIVND (reference sequence). This CDR3 has 15 amino acids. V dropped 4 bases and J dropped 0 bases, with 7 bases sitting between them. The whole variable domain, filled in from reference TRBV19 and TRBJ1-6, reads DGGITQSPKYLFRKEGQNVTLSCEQNLNHDAMYWYRQDPGQGLRLIYYSQIVNDFQKGDIAEGYSVSREKKESFPLTVTSAQKNPTAFYLCASSTGSSYNSPLHFGNGTRLTVT.

The chain links TRBV5-1 to TRBJ2-3; 7 bases align to TRBD2. The CDR3 contains 16 residues. J gave up 0 bases and V 0 bases, and 4 bases lay outside the gene matches. The germline V gene has CDR1 SGHRS and CDR2 YFSETQ. As DNA, the CDR3 is TGCGCCAGCAGCTTGGCCAGACTAGCAAGCACAGATACGCAGTATTTT. Translation gives CASSLARLASTDTQYF. The variable domain in full, with the rest retrieved from reference TRBV5-1 and TRBJ2-3, is KAGVTQTPRYLIKTRGQQVTLSCSPISGHRSVSWYQQTPGQGLQFLFEYFSETQRNKGNFPGRFSGRQFSNSRSEMNVSTLELGDSALYLCASSLARLASTDTQYFGPGTRLTVL.

The chain carries TRBV9 and TRBJ2-2; tentative D call: TRBD1 (5 bases). CDR1 SGDLS and CDR2 YYNGEE come from the germline V gene. The V end lost 4 bases, the J end lost 4 bases, and 14 bases lay between the germline ends. The CDR3 runs to 15 residues. CDR3 coding DNA: TGTGCCAGCAGCTTAGAGACAGCCCTCACCGGGGAGCTGTTTTTT. It codes for CASSLETALTGELFF.

This sequence joins TRBV3-1 (or the pseudogene TRBV3-2) and TRBJ2-1; 9 bases line up with TRBD1. V lost 4 bases, J lost 6 bases, and 7 bases stayed unmatched. The CDR3 runs to 15 residues. CDR1 and CDR2 (germline): LGHDT, YNNKEL (reference sequence). The CDR3 loop reads CASSPGTGSLNEQFF. DNA of the CDR3: TGTGCCAGCAGCCCTGGGACAGGGTCCCTCAATGAGCAGTTCTTC.

V and J are TRBV7-2 and TRBJ2-5, with 11 bases lining up with TRBD1. Germline V CDR1 and CDR2: SGHTA, FQGNSA. After removal of 0 bases from V and 6 bases from J, the junction contained 6 bases not matched to a gene. The CDR3 runs to 16 residues. The CDR3 protein is CASSLARTGGIKTQYF. The DNA for the CDR3 is TGTGCCAGCAGCTTAGCGCGGACAGGGGGCATAAAGACCCAGTACTTC.

The chain links TRBV5-1 to TRBJ1-1, with a tentative D call TRBD1 (5 bases). CDR1 and CDR2 from the germline V gene are SGHRS and YFSETQ. The CDR3 extends over 13 amino acids. V lost 8 bases, J lost 2 bases, and 13 bases lay in between. Here the CDR3 reads CASRGWTNTEAFF. CDR3 bases: TGCGCCAGTCGGGGGTGGACAAACACTGAAGCTTTCTTT.

Points on this clone: Other DNA variants within this sample encode the same CDR3. The CDR3 sequence is CASSTGLAGTDTQYF. The CDR3 nucleotides are TGTGCCAGTAGTACCGGACTAGCGGGCACAGATACGCAGTATTTT. V usage is TRBV19 and J usage is TRBJ2-3; 10 bases line up with TRBD2. J gave up 1 base and V 4 bases, and 2 bases lay outside the gene matches. From germline, CDR1 is LNHDA and CDR2 SQIVND (reference sequence). This CDR3 contains 15 residues. Full variable domain (missing parts from reference TRBV19 and TRBJ2-3): DGGITQSPKYLFRKEGQNVTLSCEQNLNHDAMYWYRQDPGQGLRLIYYSQIVNDFQKGDIAEGYSVSREKKESFPLTVTSAQKNPTAFYLCASSTGLAGTDTQYFGPGTRLTVL.